This is a list of T cell receptor beta chains from one sample in a study of blood T cell repertoires in COVID-19. Only in-frame clones appear in the TCRdb table, and some are missing; sequencing was by immunoSEQ multiplex PCR. The sample yields 200,000 to 300,000 clones, approximately 86% seen once. Material for sequencing was peripheral blood. These receptors all stem from a man aged 25-45 years with active or convalescent COVID-19. Both conserved end residues are part of each CDR3. Each record gives: clone size, J gene, V gene, D gene, CDR3 protein, CDR3 DNA. D genes are given only for firm matches. Clone size is not always given. Where it is, it says once, few, many or a class for expanded clones.

abundance: .
j_gene: TRBJ1-4
v_gene: TRBV6-5
d_gene: TRBD1
CDR3aa: CASSYGGTVGEKLFF
CDR3nt: TGTGCCAGCAGTTATGGTGGGACAGTGGGTGAAAAACTGTTTTTT

abundance: .
j_gene: TRBJ1-2
v_gene: TRBV19
d_gene: .
CDR3aa: CASSIVFAGPGYGYTF
CDR3nt: TGTGCCAGTAGTATAGTTTTTGCAGGGCCGGGCTATGGCTACACCTTC

abundance: .
j_gene: TRBJ2-5
v_gene: TRBV11-2
d_gene: TRBD2
CDR3aa: CASSLGFNERGGWETQYF
CDR3nt: TGTGCCAGCAGCTTAGGCTTTAATGAGCGGGGGGGCTGGGAGACCCAGTACTTC

abundance: .
j_gene: TRBJ1-2
v_gene: TRBV15
d_gene: .
CDR3aa: CATSSGGYGYTF
CDR3nt: TGTGCCACCAGCTCCGGGGGATATGGCTACACCTTC

abundance: few
j_gene: TRBJ2-3
v_gene: TRBV3-1/TRBV3-2
d_gene: .
CDR3aa: CASSSMVSTDTQYF
CDR3nt: TGTGCCAGCAGTAGCATGGTTAGCACAGATACGCAGTATTTT

abundance: .
j_gene: TRBJ2-7
v_gene: TRBV18
d_gene: TRBD2
CDR3aa: CASSPTSGGSYEQYF
CDR3nt: TGTGCCAGCTCTCCGACTAGCGGGGGGTCCTACGAGCAGTACTTC

abundance: .
j_gene: TRBJ1-4
v_gene: TRBV7-2
d_gene: .
CDR3aa: CASSAPQGVREKLFF
CDR3nt: TGTGCCAGCAGCGCCCCTCAGGGTGTAAGGGAAAAACTGTTTTTT

abundance: .
j_gene: TRBJ1-2
v_gene: TRBV9
d_gene: TRBD1
CDR3aa: CASSGDRGLNYGYTF
CDR3nt: TGTGCCAGCAGCGGGGACAGGGGACTAAACTATGGCTACACCTTC

abundance: .
j_gene: TRBJ2-3
v_gene: TRBV18
d_gene: TRBD2
CDR3aa: CASFVAGGLEDTQYF
CDR3nt: TGTGCCAGCTTTGTAGCGGGGGGGCTTGAAGATACGCAGTATTTT

abundance: .
j_gene: TRBJ2-2
v_gene: TRBV15
d_gene: TRBD2
CDR3aa: CATSGPCSIAGGRDCTGELFF
CDR3nt: TGTGCCACCAGCGGCCCCTGCTCAATAGCGGGGGGGCGGGACTGCACCGGGGAGCTGTTTTTT

abundance: .
j_gene: TRBJ2-2
v_gene: TRBV4-3
d_gene: .
CDR3aa: CASRADWRGGGELFF
CDR3nt: TGCGCCAGCAGGGCTGACTGGCGTGGTGGCGGGGAGCTGTTTTTT

abundance: .
j_gene: TRBJ1-2
v_gene: TRBV27
d_gene: TRBD1
CDR3aa: CAIDTGTGLAF
CDR3nt: TGTGCCATCGACACCGGGACAGGGTTGGCCTTC

abundance: .
j_gene: TRBJ1-3
v_gene: TRBV3-1/TRBV3-2
d_gene: .
CDR3aa: CASRTTGMNTIYF
CDR3nt: TGTGCCAGCAGGACAACAGGGATGAACACCATATATTTT

abundance: .
j_gene: TRBJ2-1
v_gene: TRBV15
d_gene: TRBD2
CDR3aa: CATSRGTRGYNEQFF
CDR3nt: TGTGCCACCAGCAGAGGGACTAGGGGCTACAATGAGCAGTTCTTC

abundance: .
j_gene: TRBJ2-3
v_gene: TRBV18
d_gene: TRBD2
CDR3aa: CASSDETGLARDTQYF
CDR3nt: TGTGCCAGCTCGGACGAAACGGGACTAGCGCGAGATACGCAGTATTTT

abundance: once
j_gene: TRBJ1-1
v_gene: TRBV3-1/TRBV3-2
d_gene: .
CDR3aa: CASSQDLDGAAFF
CDR3nt: TGTGCCAGCAGCCAAGATCTTGATGGGGCAGCTTTCTTT

abundance: .
j_gene: TRBJ1-5
v_gene: TRBV12-5
d_gene: TRBD1
CDR3aa: CASGLVTSGGTGLYSNQPQHF
CDR3nt: TGTGCTAGTGGTTTGGTAACCTCGGGGGGGACAGGGCTATATAGCAATCAGCCCCAGCATTTT

abundance: .
j_gene: TRBJ2-1
v_gene: TRBV5-1
d_gene: .
CDR3aa: CASSFGEAEQFF
CDR3nt: TGCGCCAGCAGCTTTGGTGAAGCTGAGCAGTTCTTC

abundance: .
j_gene: TRBJ1-1
v_gene: TRBV29-1
d_gene: .
CDR3aa: CSVGSGHPNTEAFF
CDR3nt: TGCAGCGTCGGGTCGGGACACCCGAACACTGAAGCTTTCTTT

abundance: .
j_gene: TRBJ2-1
v_gene: TRBV6-5
d_gene: TRBD2
CDR3aa: CASSYAASGGFNEQFF
CDR3nt: TGTGCCAGCAGTTACGCCGCTAGCGGGGGGTTCAATGAGCAGTTCTTC

abundance: .
j_gene: TRBJ2-7
v_gene: TRBV6-1
d_gene: TRBD2
CDR3aa: CASSVVGGVSPLSYEQYF
CDR3nt: TGTGCCAGCAGTGTGGTGGGAGGGGTGAGCCCCCTCTCCTACGAGCAGTACTTC

abundance: .
j_gene: TRBJ1-2
v_gene: TRBV21-1
d_gene: .
CDR3aa: CASSKRDLTWRQGFNYGYTF
CDR3nt: TGTGCCAGCAGCAAACGGGACCTAACCTGGAGACAGGGATTTAACTATGGCTACACCTTC

abundance: once
j_gene: TRBJ1-5
v_gene: TRBV19
d_gene: .
CDR3aa: CASSMADNQPQHF
CDR3nt: TGTGCCAGTAGTATGGCAGACAATCAGCCCCAGCATTTT

abundance: .
j_gene: TRBJ1-1
v_gene: TRBV11-1
d_gene: .
CDR3aa: CASSPRQEAFF
CDR3nt: TGTGCCAGCAGCCCTCGACAGGAAGCTTTCTTT

abundance: .
j_gene: TRBJ2-7
v_gene: TRBV3-1/TRBV3-2
d_gene: .
CDR3aa: CASSHTESIEQYF
CDR3nt: TGTGCCAGCAGCCACACGGAGAGCATCGAGCAGTACTTC

abundance: .
j_gene: TRBJ1-1
v_gene: TRBV9
d_gene: .
CDR3aa: CASSVGGEDTEAFF
CDR3nt: TGTGCCAGCAGCGTAGGCGGGGAAGACACTGAAGCTTTCTTT

abundance: .
j_gene: TRBJ1-2
v_gene: TRBV6-5
d_gene: .
CDR3aa: CASSYSAGFSGYTF
CDR3nt: TGTGCCAGCAGTTACTCGGCGGGGTTTTCTGGCTACACCTTC

abundance: .
j_gene: TRBJ1-3
v_gene: TRBV10-1
d_gene: .
CDR3aa: CASSEQQGPGNTIYF
CDR3nt: TGCGCCAGCAGTGAGCAACAGGGTCCTGGAAACACCATATATTTT

abundance: few
j_gene: TRBJ2-3
v_gene: TRBV5-4
d_gene: .
CDR3aa: CASSTNTDTQYF
CDR3nt: TGTGCCAGCAGCACTAACACAGATACGCAGTATTTT